The clone carrying this TCR beta chain was seen many times. The antigen remains undetermined. PBMCs came from roughly 9.1 ml of fresh peripheral blood. The entry originates in a study of Graves' ophthalmopathy and Graves' hyperthyroidism. Study results and limitations: A majority of expanded thyroid clonotypes exceeding 0.001 frequency were likewise present in blood. With a specificity of roughly 72% and a sensitivity of about 71%, the model predicted ophthalmopathy progression.

Investigators amplified TCR beta CDR3 regions from RNA transcripts. In the first round, RT-PCR was carried out with HTBI primers, and a multiplex PCR formed the second round. Each CDR3 protein is one row after TCRdb ran MiXCR on the multiplex PCR reads. The table shows some 390,000 distinct CDR3 sequences, with about 17% occurring only once. Trimming took 0 bases from V and 8 from J, leaving 16 bases between them. Per the germline V gene, CDR1 is ENHRY and CDR2 is SYGVKD. The CDR3 sequence is 15 residues long. The sequence was obtained from a young woman with Graves' ophthalmopathy. The chain employs TRBV10-3 and TRBJ1-2; no firm D call. Sequencing was done on a sample of peripheral blood. CDR3 residues: CAISESPFGVAGYTF. As DNA, the CDR3 is TGTGCCATCAGTGAGTCCCCTTTTGGGGTTGCCGGCTACACCTTC.